This T cell receptor beta chain was observed in a study of cytomegalovirus exposure and HLA in healthy donors. Study observations and caveats: An Asian-associated ancestry cluster reportedly showed fewer N-insertions than the approximately 630-donor mean in a later analysis. It was reported that TCR beta sequences correctly inferred the HLA-A and HLA-B alleles for most subjects. Some highly shared sequence variants likely arose as a pipeline artifact. Because they were indistinguishable, some V segments, including TRBV6-2 and TRBV6-3, were excluded.

Worth noting for this clone: Antigen specificity is unknown.

The PCR contained 60 Vbeta and 13 Jbeta primers. Profiling relied on immunoSEQ multiplex PCR, and the TCRdb table lists in-frame clones only, not all of them. The profile shows 180,000 or so clones, less than 85% of them singletons. The junction had 8 bases not matched to a gene; V was cut back by 3 bases and J by 7 bases. Germline CDR1 is SEHNR and CDR2 is FQNEAQ (reference sequence). CDR3 length equals 14 residues. The chain uses TRBV7-9 and TRBJ2-5, with 7 bases matching TRBD1. The TCR originated in a male donor in good health and CMV-seronegative. Sequencing used PBMCs. The CDR3 DNA reads TGTGCCAGCAGCTTGGGACAGACTTTAGGGACCCAGTACTTC. It specifies CASSLGQTLGTQYF.